This section outlines one TCR beta chain sequence together with its context. Ten or more counts support this clone. Its antigen is currently not known. No much larger clone exists at a distance of one base, and base qualities are not known. This entry is derived from a study of shared clonotypes between healthy human individuals (dated by TCRdb to 2019 to 2021). Regarding the research as a whole: The cohort comprised a couple of women and a few men aged 18 to 49 years. For each donor, CD4 naive and CD4 memory were each run on three plates, CD8 naive on two plates, and CD8 memory on one plate. To estimate repertoire size and how much clonotypes are shared between individuals, the study performed deep sequencing of blood TCR repertoires from 4 to 6 healthy adults. Libraries were prepared and TCR repertoires were sequenced by different laboratories using diverse techniques, in order to increase sequencing depth and limit assay-specific biases. Leukapheresis yielded between about 0.9 and 8.9 billion PBMCs per donor.

General study outcomes and caveats: Sampling was restricted to blood, and TCR repertoires in tissues likely differ from the TCR repertoires found in blood. Naive subsets generally had larger estimated clonotype richness than memory subsets did. Because the study included a small number of donors, the genetic and exposure-history diversity represented was limited. Based on pairwise subsampling, the degree of clonotype sharing among donors was expected to be affected by sequencing depth. Higher generation probabilities were observed for clonotypes shared by all four sorted-subset donors than for non-shared clonotypes. Incomplete sequencing was indicated by rarefaction of sorted-subset datasets, despite the large sequencing depth. When several donors were compared, the shared fraction of clonotypes was around 5.1% for naive CD4, around 3.5% for naive CD8, roughly 2.5% for memory CD4, and 0.4% for memory CD8.

Using the deep immunoSEQ assay, multiplex PCR amplified TCR CDR3 regions from genomic DNA. Extracted genomic DNA from each cell subset was spread evenly across all wells of several immunoSEQ 96-well plates, with each plate serving as a replicate. Each replicate PCR for sorted subsets received around 210 ng genomic DNA, equal to roughly 29,000 T cell genomes. Purified libraries were quantified with a Qubit 3.0 fluorometer, sized on a Bioanalyzer 2100, and re-quantified with the KAPA Library Quantification kit. Every immunoSEQ 96-well plate was sequenced on a dedicated single-read 150-cycle Illumina NextSeq 550 flow cell. Under the source paper's analysis protocol: Because the immunoSEQ output included only junctional sequences and no quality scores, the filtering could not be the same as the filtering used for full-length reads. To assign V/J genes and CDR3, sequences were annotated using PyIR, a Python wrapper for IgBLAST v1.9, with IMGT germline references. Any read was removed if the V/J assignment was weak (E-value above 1e-6), the CDR3 was missing, or the read contained stop codons, out-of-frame junctions, or ambiguous translated residues. A V3J clonotype was defined by an identical inferred V gene, J gene, and CDR3 amino acid sequence. To compute the percentage overlap between repertoires, the number of shared unique clonotypes was divided by the size of the smaller repertoire. Three approaches were used to assess repertoire richness: RTK rarefaction, the Chao1 estimator, and Recon v2.1 estimates of unobserved clonotypes. OLGA was used to compute generation probabilities for all TCRbeta clonotypes that the gDNA method yielded from a few donors. In its TCRdb copy, this immuneACCESS table keeps in-frame sequences only and misses some clones. Where compared with another copy, unresolved V genes explain less than half of these, and the others have no known cause. V, J and clone size are those of that table, while D and trimming were read from the DNA. The sample includes 950,000 to 1,300,000 clones, with approximately 76% observed a single time. The ten biggest clones cover around 1.5% of the sample.

The donors were healthy, HIV-negative adults with no recently reported acute infections or vaccinations. Every donor was a Caucasian adult living in Nashville, Tennessee, USA. Magnetic negative selection was used to enrich CD4+ T cells, after which naive cells were positively selected on CD45RA and the negative fraction became the memory subset. Blood was collected by leukapheresis, and PBMCs were isolated by Ficoll-Histopaque density gradient centrifugation and then cryopreserved in liquid nitrogen vapor phase. Analytical flow cytometry was used to check the purity and quantity of every magnetically sorted T cell population. Genomic DNA was isolated from every sorted fraction and measured by UV absorbance on a Nanodrop 2000c. Sequences SNHLY (CDR1) and FYNNEI (CDR2) are obtained from the germline V gene. V drops 4 bases and J drops 2 bases, leaving 8 bases in between. Including cysteine and phenylalanine, the CDR3 has 13 amino acids. This entry keeps only the CDR3 DNA: 39 bases, framed from base 1.

This sequence originates from a man aged 18 to 30 in good health. The chain employs TRBV2 and TRBJ1-2; the D gene cannot be resolved reliably. Sequenced input: memory CD4+ T cells sorted from blood. The label giving this sample's cell subset or site can be read as: CD45RA-negative fraction. The CDR3 here reads CASSAGENYGYTF. The sequence in DNA is TGTGCCAGCAGTGCGGGCGAGAACTATGGCTACACCTTC.